This record covers a single T cell receptor (beta chain). This receptor's antigen is unknown. No clone much larger than this one lies a single base away; base qualities are absent. To sequence the TCRbeta CDR3 region, genomic DNA was isolated from the sorted cells. The immunoSEQ Assay was used for sequencing of TCRbeta CDR3 regions. TCRdb took over this immuneACCESS table, retaining in-frame rearrangements with V and J assigned. Such tables are incomplete; in checked studies, under half of the missing clones stem from an unresolved V gene, and the remainder is unexplained. For this sample there are some 14,000 clones; roughly 87% appear just once. Around two thirds of the sample rests with the top ten. This sample stems from a study of OX40 agonist ivuxolimab in advanced cancers. About the full investigation: The costimulatory receptor OX40 (CD134) was targeted by ivuxolimab, a fully human IgG2 agonistic monoclonal antibody. Peripheral TCRbeta sequencing was intended to test whether TCR sequence diversity was altered and clonal T-cell expansion was caused by ivuxolimab. Of the roughly 51 dose-escalation patients, hepatocellular carcinoma was present in about 20, melanoma in some 15, renal cell carcinoma in 9 and head and neck cancer in 9. Prior anti-PD-1, anti-PD-L1 or anti-CTLA-4 therapy was permitted, and checkpoint inhibitors had been received by roughly 40% of dose-escalation patients. In the dose-escalation cohort, roughly four fifths of patients were male, and the mean age was approximately 60 years, with a range of 23 to 79. The paper covers the monotherapy dose-escalation part of the phase I ivuxolimab trial, which included N ≈ 50 patients. Intravenous ivuxolimab was administered to patients every 2 weeks at six dose levels: 0.01, 0.1, 0.3, 1.5, 3 and 10 mg/kg. Three dose-escalation patients achieved partial responses, one with hepatocellular carcinoma and two with cutaneous melanoma.

Via the germline V gene, CDR1 is SNHLY and CDR2 FYNNEI. Its CDR3 holds 16 amino acids, cysteine through phenylalanine. Just the 48-base CDR3 DNA is kept, in frame starting at base 1. Trimming leaves V shorter by 6 bases and J shorter by 3 bases, with the junction holding 10 bases beyond the gene matches. Overall results and qualifications from the work: Which antigens the clonally expanded peripheral T cells were specific for was not determined. On average, CD8+ T cells showed more expanded clones than CD4+ T cells after ivuxolimab. Low levels of normalized T-cell clonal expansion were also seen in some patients who did not respond. In the 0.1-3.0 mg/kg groups, partial responders had among the lowest normalized peripheral clonal expansion, particularly in CD8+ T cells. Clonal expansion of both CD4+ and CD8+ blood T cells was observed from baseline to week 6 at doses 0.1 to 3.0 mg/kg.

Patients with autoimmune disease history or receiving systemic immunosuppression were excluded from the trial. Peripheral blood for TCR sequencing was collected from all dose cohorts at baseline, on cycle 4 day 1, and on cycle 7 day 1. The samples were taken from a phase I, first-in-human, multicenter, open-label dose-escalation trial of ivuxolimab. The trial enrolled adults with locally advanced or metastatic head and neck squamous cell, hepatocellular, melanoma or renal cell carcinoma. Before TCR sequencing, CD4+ and CD8+ T cells were separately sorted from peripheral blood. The input for sequencing was CD4+ or CD8+ T cells sorted from blood, taken in a trial of the OX40 agonist ivuxolimab. The TCR sequence derives from an adult with an advanced solid tumor such as melanoma, head and neck, liver or kidney cancer. The rearrangement joined TRBV2 to TRBJ2-5; TRBD2 matches 10 bases in the middle. The base sequence is TGTGCCAGCAGCGACCTGACTAGCGGGCCAAAAGAGACCCAGTACTTC. Its protein is CASSDLTSGPKETQYF.